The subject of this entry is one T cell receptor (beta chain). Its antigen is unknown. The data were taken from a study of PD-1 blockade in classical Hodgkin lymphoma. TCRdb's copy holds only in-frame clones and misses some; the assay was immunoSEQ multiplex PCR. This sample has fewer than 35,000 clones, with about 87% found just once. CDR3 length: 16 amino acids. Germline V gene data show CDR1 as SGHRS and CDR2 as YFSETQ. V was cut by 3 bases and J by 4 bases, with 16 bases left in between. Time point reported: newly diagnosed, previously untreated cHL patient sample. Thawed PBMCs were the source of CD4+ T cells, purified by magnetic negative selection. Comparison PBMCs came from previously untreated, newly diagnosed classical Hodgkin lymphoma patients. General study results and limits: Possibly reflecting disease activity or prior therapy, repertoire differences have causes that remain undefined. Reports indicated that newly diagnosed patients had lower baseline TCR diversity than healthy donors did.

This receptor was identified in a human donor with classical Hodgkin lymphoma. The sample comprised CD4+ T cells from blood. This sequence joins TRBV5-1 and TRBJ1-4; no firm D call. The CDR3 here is CASSSTPGPSNEKLFF. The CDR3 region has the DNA TGCGCCAGCAGCTCGACCCCCGGGCCAAGTAATGAAAAACTGTTTTTT.